These 15 T cell receptor beta chains were all obtained from the same sample, sequenced in a study of T cell responses to AZD1222 COVID-19 vaccine. Sequenced by immunoSEQ multiplex PCR; TCRdb stores in-frame clones only, minus some. Altogether 90,000 to 100,000 clones are present, more than 85% being singletons, with the ten largest covering around 7%. Specimen: peripheral blood, collected on day 0 of AZD1222 vaccination. These receptors all come from an adult in good health.

The rearrangement joins TRBV11-3 to TRBJ2-3, with D unclear. The CDR3 covers 12 residues. The ends were cut back, 4 bases at V and 3 bases at J, with 5 bases in the middle. CDR1 is SGHNT and CDR2 is YENEEA in the germline V gene. CDR3 in DNA: TGTGCCAGCAGCTCTCAGACAGATACGCAGTATTTT. Translating it yields CASSSQTDTQYF.

J is TRBJ1-6 and V is TRBV10-3; perhaps TRBD1 as D (6 bases). The CDR3 loop spans 15 amino acids. Looked up from germline, CDR1 is ENHRY and CDR2 is SYGVKD. Trimming cost V 6 bases and J 8 bases, with 17 bases left between them. The CDR3 DNA follows: TGTGCCATCAGGACGGGACAAACTATCGATTCACCCCTCCACTTT. This translates into CAIRTGQTIDSPLHF.

The chain links TRBV2 to TRBJ1-2, with TRBD1 as a possible D gene (5 bases). V was clipped by 7 bases and J by 2 bases, with 11 bases between them. CDR1 SNHLY and CDR2 FYNNEI come from the germline V gene. This CDR3 contains 13 residues. The CDR3 region is CASIRGLNYGYTF. CDR3 nucleotide sequence: TGTGCCAGCATTAGGGGCCTCAACTATGGCTACACCTTC. Complete variable domain (other parts from reference TRBV2 and TRBJ1-2): EPEVTQTPSHQVTQMGQEVILRCVPISNHLYFYWYRQILGQKVEFLVSFYNNEISEKSEIFDDQFSVERPDGSNFTLKIRSTKLEDSAMYFCASIRGLNYGYTFGSGTRLTVV.

This clone is a singleton in its sample. The V and J genes are TRBV4-3 and TRBJ2-3, with D uncertain. Germline CDR1 reads LGHNA; CDR2 reads YSLEER. The CDR3 consists of 15 residues. The germline V and J ends were trimmed by 1 base and 7 bases, with 15 bases remaining between them. CDR3 DNA: TGCGCCAGCAGCCAAGGTGCCTCTTACGGGCATACGCAGTATTTT. Encoded protein: CASSQGASYGHTQYF.

This clone was picked up one time. V gene TRBV3-1 (or the pseudogene TRBV3-2) combines with J gene TRBJ2-3; perhaps TRBD1 as D (5 bases). The CDR3 length is 14 residues. CDR1 is LGHDT, CDR2 YNNKEL, per germline (reference sequence). Trimming removed 4 bases at V and 6 bases at J, with 14 bases between. In DNA, the CDR3 is TGTGCCAGCAGCCTGGGGCTCCCGCTTGATACGCAGTATTTT. Its protein product is CASSLGLPLDTQYF.

This clone was observed a few times. Other DNA sequences within the sample encode an identical CDR3. J is TRBJ2-1 and V is TRBV13; D unclear. The V end was cut by 4 bases, the J end by 5 bases, with 3 bases between. Per germline, CDR1 PRHDT and CDR2 FYEKMQ (reference sequence). The CDR3 consists of 11 residues. The CDR3 spells CASSSNNEQFF. As DNA, the CDR3 is TGTGCCAGCAGCTCGAACAATGAGCAGTTCTTC.

The table lists this clone with a count of one. The V gene is TRBV5-1, the J gene TRBJ2-1; 10 bases agree with TRBD2. Trimming took 4 bases from V and 8 from J; bases not matched to a gene: 12. The length of the CDR3 is 16 residues. Looked up from germline, CDR1 is SGHRS and CDR2 is YFSETQ. The CDR3 DNA reads as TGCGCCAGCAGCGGCGGCGCTAGCGGGAGTATCTATGAGCAGTTCTTC. It translates to CASSGGASGSIYEQFF.

This chain links TRBV2 with TRBJ1-4; 9 bases agree with TRBD1. Germline lookup yields CDR1 SNHLY and CDR2 FYNNEI. J gave up 10 bases and V 0 bases, and 6 bases lay outside the gene matches. The CDR3 consists of 15 residues. This CDR3 is CASSEAGQGRGKLFF. Written as DNA, the CDR3 is TGTGCCAGCAGTGAAGCAGGACAGGGGAGGGGAAAACTGTTTTTT.

The rearrangement links TRBV10-3 to TRBJ1-1, with a tentative D call TRBD1 (5 bases). This CDR3 contains 14 residues. The V and J ends lost 4 bases and 1 base respectively, with 10 bases between them. CDR1 is ENHRY, CDR2 SYGVKD, per germline. Here the CDR3 DNA reads TGTGCCATCAGTGGCGACAGTGGGAACACTGAAGCTTTCTTT. Translated, it gives CAISGDSGNTEAFF.

This sequence joins TRBV5-4 and TRBJ2-7, with D possibly TRBD2 on 5 matching bases. CDR3 size: 12 residues. Trimming took off 3 bases at V and 6 bases at J, with 10 bases between the two ends. Germline V gene sequence: CDR1 SGHNT, CDR2 YYREEE (reference sequence). CDR3 sequence (DNA): TGTGCCAGCAGCTCGGAAGGAGGCGAGCAGTACTTC. Its protein product is CASSSEGGEQYF.

This sequence joins TRBV4-2 and TRBJ1-2, with D hard to call. The CDR3 has 16 residues. V shed 0 bases and J shed 4 bases, with 15 bases lying between them. Germline-derived CDR1 and CDR2 are LGHNA and YNFKEQ. CDR3: CASSQDAGPRFYGYTF. In nucleotides, the CDR3 is TGTGCCAGCAGCCAAGATGCGGGTCCCCGCTTCTATGGCTACACCTTC.

The rearrangement uses TRBV18 and TRBJ1-5; no reliable D call. The germline V gene encodes CDR1 KGHSH and CDR2 LQKENI. The CDR3 extends over 13 amino acids. V was pared by 3 bases and J by 9 bases, with 12 bases between. The CDR3 nucleotides are TGTGCCAGCTCACCGGCCGACGGGTGGCCCCAGCATTTT. It encodes CASSPADGWPQHF.

Remarks on this clone: An end of the junction differs from the germline gene, which may be a read error. The CDR3: CASSLTPGLAGVTWHF. Here the CDR3 DNA reads TGCGCCAGCAGCTTAACTCCGGGACTAGCGGGAGTGACCTGGCACTTC. V gene TRBV5-1 combines with J gene TRBJ2-7; 14 bases fit TRBD2. The CDR3 length is 16 residues. Germline V gene sequence: CDR1 SGHRS, CDR2 YFSETQ.

This chain connects TRBV5-1 to TRBJ1-5; 8 bases are a match to TRBD1. In germline, CDR1 is SGHRS, CDR2 YFSETQ. V was clipped by 2 bases and J by 0 bases; unmatched bases: 1. The CDR3 is 15 residues long. The CDR3 DNA is TGCGCCAGCAGCTTCACAGGGGGTAGCAATCAGCCCCAGCATTTT. Translated: CASSFTGGSNQPQHF. Together with reference TRBV5-1 and TRBJ1-5, the CDR3 gives the full variable domain: KAGVTQTPRYLIKTRGQQVTLSCSPISGHRSVSWYQQTPGQGLQFLFEYFSETQRNKGNFPGRFSGRQFSNSRSEMNVSTLELGDSALYLCASSFTGGSNQPQHFGDGTRLSIL.

The chain combines TRBV2 with TRBJ2-7, with TRBD1 matching over 7 bases. Germline CDR1 SNHLY, CDR2 FYNNEI. J gave up 2 bases and V 6 bases, and 4 bases lay outside the gene matches. This CDR3 has 13 amino acids. The CDR3 loop is CASRGDRPYEQYF. As DNA, the CDR3 is TGTGCCAGCAGGGGGGACAGACCCTACGAGCAGTACTTC.